A single TCR beta chain is shown here with its context. The sample originates from a study of T cells in localized non-small cell lung cancer. The repertoire was sequenced with immunoSEQ multiplex PCR; TCRdb's copy has only in-frame clones and lacks some. Of about 72,000 clones detected, about 81% appear once; the ten largest clones hold 1% to 1.5%. The sequencing used peripheral blood, collected before any cancer treatment. This TCR was sampled from a female donor aged 60 or older with stage I lung adenocarcinoma.

In DNA form, the CDR3 reads TGTGCCAGCAGCCCCAGCGGGAGTGGGGAGCAGTACTTC. Translation: CASSPSGSGEQYF. The chain has TRBV7-9 and TRBJ2-7, with TRBD2 matching over 8 bases. V lost 5 bases to trimming and J lost 7 bases; unmatched junction nucleotides: 7. The V gene's germline CDR1 is SEHNR and CDR2 FQNEAQ (reference sequence). The CDR3 spans 13 residues.